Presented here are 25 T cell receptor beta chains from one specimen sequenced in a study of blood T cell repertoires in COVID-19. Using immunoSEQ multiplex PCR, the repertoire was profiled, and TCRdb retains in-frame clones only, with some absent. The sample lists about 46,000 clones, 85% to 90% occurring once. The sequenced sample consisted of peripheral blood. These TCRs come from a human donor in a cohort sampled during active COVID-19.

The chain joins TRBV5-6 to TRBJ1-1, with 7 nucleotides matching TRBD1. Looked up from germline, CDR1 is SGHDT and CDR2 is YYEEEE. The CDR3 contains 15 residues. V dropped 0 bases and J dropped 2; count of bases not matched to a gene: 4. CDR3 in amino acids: CASSLAGGKNTEAFF. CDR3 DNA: TGTGCCAGCAGCTTGGCAGGGGGGAAAAACACTGAAGCTTTCTTT.

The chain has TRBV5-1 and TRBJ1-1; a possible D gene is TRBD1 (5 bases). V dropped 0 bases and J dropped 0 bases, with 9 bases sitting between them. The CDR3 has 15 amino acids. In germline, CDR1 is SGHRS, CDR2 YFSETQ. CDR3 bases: TGCGCCAGCAGCTTGGTTGGGGACTTGAACACTGAAGCTTTCTTT. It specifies CASSLVGDLNTEAFF.

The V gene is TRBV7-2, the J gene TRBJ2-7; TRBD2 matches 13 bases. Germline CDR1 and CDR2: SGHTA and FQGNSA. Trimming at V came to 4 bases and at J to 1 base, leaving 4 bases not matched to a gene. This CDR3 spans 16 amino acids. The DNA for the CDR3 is TGTGCCAGCAGCTCCGGACTAGCGGGGGCTTCCTACGAGCAGTACTTC. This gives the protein CASSSGLAGASYEQYF.

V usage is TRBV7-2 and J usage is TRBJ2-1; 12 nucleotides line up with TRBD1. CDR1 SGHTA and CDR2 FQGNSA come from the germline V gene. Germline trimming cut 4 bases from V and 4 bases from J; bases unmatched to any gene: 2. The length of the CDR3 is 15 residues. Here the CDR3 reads CASSWDRGQYNEQFF. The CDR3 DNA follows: TGTGCCAGCAGCTGGGACAGGGGGCAATACAATGAGCAGTTCTTC.

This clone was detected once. CDR3 sequence: CASSVATPGQGSGANVLTF. The CDR3 region has the DNA TGTGCCAGCAGCGTAGCTACCCCGGGACAGGGGTCTGGGGCCAACGTCCTGACTTTC. The chain carries TRBV9 and TRBJ2-6; 10 bases are shared with TRBD1. J gave up 1 base and V 0 bases, and 7 bases lay outside the gene matches. The CDR3 extends over 19 amino acids. Per germline, CDR1 SGDLS and CDR2 YYNGEE. Combining the CDR3 with reference TRBV9 and TRBJ2-6 gives the whole variable domain DSGVTQTPKHLITATGQRVTLRCSPRSGDLSVYWYQQSLDQGLQFLIQYYNGEERAKGNILERFSAQQFPDLHSELNLSSLELGDSALYFCASSVATPGQGSGANVLTFGAGSRLTVL.

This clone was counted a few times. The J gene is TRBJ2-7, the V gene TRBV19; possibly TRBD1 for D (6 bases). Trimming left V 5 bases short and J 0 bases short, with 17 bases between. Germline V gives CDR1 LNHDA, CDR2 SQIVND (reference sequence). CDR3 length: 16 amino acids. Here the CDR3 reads CASSLSRDTYSYEQYF. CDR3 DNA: TGTGCCAGTAGTCTTTCCCGGGACACATACTCCTACGAGCAGTACTTC.

Here the CDR3 reads CASSKGTSGAYEQYF. For the CDR3, the DNA is TGCGCCAGCAGCAAGGGGACTAGCGGAGCCTACGAGCAGTACTTC. The V and J genes are TRBV5-1 and TRBJ2-7; 11 bases agree with TRBD2. V shed 4 bases, J shed 2 bases, and the junction held 5 bases outside the gene matches. Germline V gene lookup returns CDR1 SGHRS and CDR2 YFSETQ. This CDR3 is built from 15 residues.

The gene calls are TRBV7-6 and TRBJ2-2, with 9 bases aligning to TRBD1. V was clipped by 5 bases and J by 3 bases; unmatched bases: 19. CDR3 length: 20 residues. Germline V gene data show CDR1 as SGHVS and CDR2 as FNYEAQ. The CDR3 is CASSPIPGQGLQRDTGELFF. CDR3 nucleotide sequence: TGTGCCAGCAGCCCAATCCCGGGACAGGGACTCCAAAGGGACACCGGGGAGCTGTTTTTT. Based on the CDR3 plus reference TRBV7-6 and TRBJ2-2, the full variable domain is GAGVSQSPRYKVTKRGQDVALRCDPISGHVSLYWYRQALGQGPEFLTYFNYEAQQDKSGLPNDRFSAERPEGSISTLTIQRTEQRDSAMYRCASSPIPGQGLQRDTGELFFGEGSRLTVL.

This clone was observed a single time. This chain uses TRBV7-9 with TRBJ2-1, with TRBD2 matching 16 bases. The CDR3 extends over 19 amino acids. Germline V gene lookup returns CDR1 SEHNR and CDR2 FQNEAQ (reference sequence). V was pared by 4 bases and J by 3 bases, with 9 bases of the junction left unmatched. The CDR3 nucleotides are TGTGCCAGCAGCTCGGGACTAGCGGGGGGGAACCCTTACTACAATGAGCAGTTCTTC. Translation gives CASSSGLAGGNPYYNEQFF.

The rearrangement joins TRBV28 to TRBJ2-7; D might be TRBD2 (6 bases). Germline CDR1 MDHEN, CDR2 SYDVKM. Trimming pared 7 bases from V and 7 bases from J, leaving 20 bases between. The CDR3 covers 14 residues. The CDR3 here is CASNNGGGIREQYF. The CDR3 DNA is TGTGCCAGCAACAACGGGGGTGGAATAAGAGAGCAGTACTTC.

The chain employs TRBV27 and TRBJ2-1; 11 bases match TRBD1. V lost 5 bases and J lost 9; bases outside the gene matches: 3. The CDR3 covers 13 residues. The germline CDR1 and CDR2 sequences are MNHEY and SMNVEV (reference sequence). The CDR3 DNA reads TGTGCCAGCAGTGGAGGACAGGGGGCTGAGCAGTTCTTC. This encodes CASSGGQGAEQFF.

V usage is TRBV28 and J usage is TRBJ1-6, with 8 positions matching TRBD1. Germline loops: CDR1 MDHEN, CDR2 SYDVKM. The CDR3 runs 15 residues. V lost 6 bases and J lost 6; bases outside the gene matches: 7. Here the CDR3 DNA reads TGTGCCAGCAGGCTGCAGGGGGCGCGTAATTCACCCCTCCACTTT. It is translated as CASRLQGARNSPLHF.

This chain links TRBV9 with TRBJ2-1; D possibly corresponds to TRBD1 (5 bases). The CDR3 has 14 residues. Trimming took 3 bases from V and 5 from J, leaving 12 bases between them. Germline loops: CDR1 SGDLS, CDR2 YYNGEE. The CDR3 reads CASSASIGDNEQFF. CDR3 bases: TGTGCCAGCAGCGCCTCCATAGGGGACAATGAGCAGTTCTTC.

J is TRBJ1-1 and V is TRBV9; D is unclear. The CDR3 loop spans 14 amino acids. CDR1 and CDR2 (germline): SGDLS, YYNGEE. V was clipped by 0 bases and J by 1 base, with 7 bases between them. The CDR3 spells CASSVVYENTEAFF. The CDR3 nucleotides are TGTGCCAGCAGCGTAGTCTATGAGAACACTGAAGCTTTCTTT. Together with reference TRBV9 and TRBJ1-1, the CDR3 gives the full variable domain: DSGVTQTPKHLITATGQRVTLRCSPRSGDLSVYWYQQSLDQGLQFLIQYYNGEERAKGNILERFSAQQFPDLHSELNLSSLELGDSALYFCASSVVYENTEAFFGQGTRLTVV.

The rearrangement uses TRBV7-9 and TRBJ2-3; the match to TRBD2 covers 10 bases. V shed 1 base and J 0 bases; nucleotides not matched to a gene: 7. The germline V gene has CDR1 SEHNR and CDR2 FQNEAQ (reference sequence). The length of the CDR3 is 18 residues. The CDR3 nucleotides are TGTGCCAGCAGCTTAGGGGGAACTAGCGGGGTAAGCACAGATACGCAGTATTTT. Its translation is CASSLGGTSGVSTDTQYF. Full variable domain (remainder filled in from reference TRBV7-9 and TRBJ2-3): DTGVSQNPRHKITKRGQNVTFRCDPISEHNRLYWYRQTLGQGPEFLTYFQNEAQLEKSRLLSDRFSAERPKGSFSTLEIQRTEQGDSAMYLCASSLGGTSGVSTDTQYFGPGTRLTVL.

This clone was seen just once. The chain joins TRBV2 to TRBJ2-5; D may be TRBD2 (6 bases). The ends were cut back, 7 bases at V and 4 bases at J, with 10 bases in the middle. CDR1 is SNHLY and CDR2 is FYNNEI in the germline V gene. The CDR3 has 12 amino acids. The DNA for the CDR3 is TGTGCCAGCAACGGCGGGGTAGAGACCCAGTACTTC. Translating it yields CASNGGVETQYF.

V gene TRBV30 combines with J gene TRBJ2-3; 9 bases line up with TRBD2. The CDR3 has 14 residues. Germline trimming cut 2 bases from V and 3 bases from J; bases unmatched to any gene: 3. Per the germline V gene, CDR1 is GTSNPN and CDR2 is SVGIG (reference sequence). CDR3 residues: CAWSRLAGTDTQYF. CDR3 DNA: TGTGCCTGGAGTAGGCTAGCGGGAACAGATACGCAGTATTTT.

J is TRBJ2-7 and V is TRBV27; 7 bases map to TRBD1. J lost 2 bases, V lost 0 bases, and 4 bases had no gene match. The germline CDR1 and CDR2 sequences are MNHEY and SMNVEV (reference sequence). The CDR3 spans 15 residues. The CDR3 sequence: CASSLSSGQAYEQYF. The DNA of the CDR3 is TGTGCCAGCAGTTTATCCAGCGGACAGGCCTACGAGCAGTACTTC.

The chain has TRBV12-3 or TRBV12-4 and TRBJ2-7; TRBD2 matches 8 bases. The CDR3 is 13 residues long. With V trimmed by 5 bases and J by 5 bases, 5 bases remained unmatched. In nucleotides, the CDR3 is TGTGCCAGCAGTATCGGGACTAGAAACGAGCAGTACTTC. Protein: CASSIGTRNEQYF.

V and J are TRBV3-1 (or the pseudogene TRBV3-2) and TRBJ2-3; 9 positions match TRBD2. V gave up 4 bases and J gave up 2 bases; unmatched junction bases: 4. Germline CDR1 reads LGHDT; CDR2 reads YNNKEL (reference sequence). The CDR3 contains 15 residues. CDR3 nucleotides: TGTGCCAGCAGCCGAGCGGGGGGATTCACAGATACGCAGTATTTT. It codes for CASSRAGGFTDTQYF.

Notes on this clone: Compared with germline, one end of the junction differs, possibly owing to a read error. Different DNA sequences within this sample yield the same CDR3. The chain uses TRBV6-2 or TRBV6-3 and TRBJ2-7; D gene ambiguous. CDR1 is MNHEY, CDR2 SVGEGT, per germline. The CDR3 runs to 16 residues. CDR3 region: CASSYDSSAYSYEQYF. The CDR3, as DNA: TGCGCCAGCAGTTATGATTCAAGCGCCTACTCCTACGAGCAGTACTTC.

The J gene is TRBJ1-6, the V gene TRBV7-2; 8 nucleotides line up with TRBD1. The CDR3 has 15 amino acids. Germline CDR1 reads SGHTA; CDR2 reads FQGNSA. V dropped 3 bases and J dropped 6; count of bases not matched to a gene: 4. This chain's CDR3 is CASSFTTGANSPLHF. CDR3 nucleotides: TGTGCCAGCAGCTTTACGACAGGGGCTAATTCACCCCTCCACTTT.

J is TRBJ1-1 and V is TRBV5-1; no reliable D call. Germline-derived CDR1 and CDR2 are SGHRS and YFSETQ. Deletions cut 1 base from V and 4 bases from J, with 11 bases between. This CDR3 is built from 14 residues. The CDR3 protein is CASSLQLGGTEAFF. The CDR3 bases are TGCGCCAGCAGCTTGCAACTGGGAGGCACTGAAGCTTTCTTT.

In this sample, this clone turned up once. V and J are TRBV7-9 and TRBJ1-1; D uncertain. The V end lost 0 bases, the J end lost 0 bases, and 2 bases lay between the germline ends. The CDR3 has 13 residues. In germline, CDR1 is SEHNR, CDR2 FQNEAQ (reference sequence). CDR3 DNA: TGTGCCAGCAGCTTAGCCATGAACACTGAAGCTTTCTTT. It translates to CASSLAMNTEAFF.

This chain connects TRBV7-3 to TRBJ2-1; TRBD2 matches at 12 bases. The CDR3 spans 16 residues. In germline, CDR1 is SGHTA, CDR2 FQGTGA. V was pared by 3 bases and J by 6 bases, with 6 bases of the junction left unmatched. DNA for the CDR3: TGTGCCAGCAGCTTGTCTAGCGGGAGGGCCTCCAATGAGCAGTTCTTC. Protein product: CASSLSSGRASNEQFF. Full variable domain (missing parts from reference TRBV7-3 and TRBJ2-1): GAGVSQTPSNKVTEKGKYVELRCDPISGHTALYWYRQSLGQGPEFLIYFQGTGAADDSGLPNDRFFAVRPEGSVSTLKIQRTERGDSAVYLCASSLSSGRASNEQFFGPGTRLTVL.